This TCR beta chain was profiled in a study of blood T cells in healthy people across ages. Then a second PCR, running roughly 7 to 11 cycles, was carried out with a sample-barcoded 5' primer and a J-beta primer mix. TCRdb independently ran MiXCR on the 5' RACE reads; one entry per CDR3 protein. The sample shows 730,000 or so distinct CDR3 sequences, roughly 41% of them seen only once. This clonotype was detected only a few times. The CDR3 loop spans 11 amino acids. V lost 3 bases and J lost 8, with 10 bases in between. Germline V gene data show CDR1 as DFQATT and CDR2 as SNEGSKA (reference sequence).

This rearrangement joins TRBV20-1 to TRBJ1-2; D is unresolved. The sequenced sample consisted of blood. The receptor's source is a man older than 75 in good health. The CDR3: CSASGLDGYTF. As DNA, the CDR3 is TGCAGTGCTAGTGGCCTGGACGGCTACACCTTC.